This T cell receptor (beta chain) was recorded in a study of persistence of HIV-infected CD4 T cells. The libraries were made with immunoSEQ version 4 in survey mode. Sequencing used immunoSEQ multiplex PCR; TCRdb keeps in-frame clones, though not all of them. The repertoire consists of 25,000 to 35,000 clones, with 78% occurring once and the leading ten covering 0.81%. Note on this clone: As yet, its antigen is unknown.

With V trimmed by 4 bases and J by 6 bases, 4 bases remained unmatched. The germline CDR1 and CDR2 sequences are SGHRS and YFSETQ. The CDR3 extends over 14 amino acids. The stimulus was lysate of CMV-infected fibroblasts, roughly 10 ug/mL. Memory cells lacking CD40L and CD69 with high CD45RO were sorted. Inclusion required CMV-positive serology and CD4+ counts above 400 cells/uL. PBMCs were depleted of CD8+ T cells before stimulation. Study results and limitations: CMV- and Gag-responding cells had lower TCRbeta richness than CD3/CD28-responding cells. Antigen-responding cells were enriched for degenerate expanded CDR3beta sequences.

The clonotype comes from an adult woman with HIV who was CMV-seropositive. The specimen was CD4+ T cells sorted from PBMCs after approximately 19-hour stimulation, collected from a patient who received antiretroviral therapy. This rearrangement joins TRBV5-1 to TRBJ1-4; 9 bases match TRBD1. CDR3 loop: CASSMDRGYEKLFF. The CDR3 nucleotides read TGCGCCAGCAGCATGGACAGGGGATATGAAAAACTGTTTTTT.